A single TCR beta chain is shown here with its context. Its antigen is undetermined. Other DNA sequences from this sample encode an identical CDR3 as well. These data originate in a study of T cell responses to AZD1222 COVID-19 vaccine. Study-wide findings and caveats: The study identified only a handful of AZD1222 recipients as seropositive at baseline.

Profiling relied on immunoSEQ multiplex PCR, and the TCRdb table lists in-frame clones only, not all of them. The sample shows about 89,000 clones, about 88% of them seen only once. Germline V lookup: CDR1 SNHLY, CDR2 FYNNEI. The CDR3 length is 14 residues. V lost 4 bases, J lost 2 bases, and 9 bases lay in between. J is TRBJ1-5 and V is TRBV2; the D is unclear. This sample comprised peripheral blood, obtained 28 days after the second AZD1222 dose. This clonotype originated in an adult who received the AZD1222 COVID-19 vaccine. The CDR3 DNA reads as TGTGCCAGCAGTGTTGAACGCGGCAATCAGCCCCAGCATTTT. Its protein is CASSVERGNQPQHF.